This T cell receptor (beta chain) is drawn from a study of CD8 T cells in ankylosing spondylitis. Study results and limitations: In ankylosing spondylitis patients, matched synovial fluid reportedly showed significant enrichment of disease-linked clones.

Each CDR3 protein gets one entry after TCRdb re-called the 5' RACE reads with MiXCR. This table holds about 130,000 distinct CDR3 sequences, around 7% found once. Germline CDR1 DFQATT, CDR2 SNEGSKA (reference sequence). Trimming took 0 bases from V and 4 from J, leaving 12 bases between them. The CDR3 loop spans 14 amino acids. Many counts were recorded for this clonotype. Its target is unknown. This clonotype was obtained from a male donor with ankylosing spondylitis or in good health (not recorded which). Sequences were obtained from blood, either unsorted or a sorted T cell fraction (not recorded which). The rearrangement links TRBV20-1 to TRBJ2-5; possibly TRBD2 for D (7 bases). In DNA, the CDR3 is TGCAGTGCTAGAGATGGGGGGGCCCCAGAGACCCAGTACTTC. Residues: CSARDGGAPETQYF.